This T cell receptor beta chain stems from a study of T cell responses to AZD1222 COVID-19 vaccine (dated by TCRdb to the early 2020s). For context, the study as a whole: TCR sequencing covered fewer than 250 trial participants: around 210 given two doses of AZD1222 and around 25 given two doses of MenACWY control vaccine. Trial participants were enrolled by age into 18-55, 56-69 and 70-plus year subgroups, with approximately 150, 28 and 58 TCR-sequenced participants respectively.

Sequences SGHTA (CDR1) and FQGNSA (CDR2) are obtained from the germline V gene. There are 12 amino acids in the CDR3, from cysteine to phenylalanine inclusive. The sequence is cut down to CDR3 DNA, 36 bases in frame from base 1. V is pared back by 3 bases and J by 6 bases, with 7 bases lying between the germline termini. Interpreted using the paper, the time point label stands for: baseline before first vaccination. Interpreted using the paper, the treatment or condition label stands for: meningococcal conjugate vaccine given as trial control. Vaccinee samples came from UK trials COV001 and COV002, including a single-blind randomized controlled phase 2/3 trial of AZD1222 (ChAdOx1 nCoV-19) in healthy adults. Trial participant PBMC samples were collected at day 0 and day 28 after the second dose for TCRbeta chain sequencing. The CDR3 regions of human TCRbeta chains were analyzed by immunosequencing. The authors processed their data as follows. Repertoire TCRs were matched against a reference library of SARS-CoV-2-specific TCRs generated with the MIRA antigen-specificity platform. Breadth meant the fraction of unique TCRs that were SARS-CoV-2-associated, whereas depth meant the fraction of total T cells that were SARS-CoV-2-associated. Using the MIRA data, each spike-specific TCR was mapped to the spike region that the TCR reacts to and placed in a CD4 or CD8 class. Log10-transformed breadth and depth values were compared by one-way ANOVA with Sidak's multiple comparisons tests. Held by TCRdb, this immuneACCESS table contains in-frame sequences only and omits some clones. Under half of the omission traces to an unresolved V gene where checked; the cause of the rest is unknown. The V and J calls and clone size come from that table; D and trimming were worked out from the DNA. Within this sample are approximately 120,000 clones, with 90% of them counted one time only. The ten largest make up about 4% of the sample.

Results the study describes overall, beyond this receptor: After two AZD1222 doses, spike-specific TCR breadth and depth were significantly higher than at day 0 and than in MenACWY recipients. The 56-69-year group was small, and its depth increase did not reach significance, likely because of low power. Reportedly, almost half of the unique spike-specific TCRs recognized epitopes lying outside the regions that are mutated in the B.1.351 and B.1.1.7 variants. Because no day 14 peak-response samples were available, repertoires were characterized only after the peak T cell response. Most participants were white British and females outnumbered males, and the authors suggested that clonal diversity may have been underestimated. CD4 TCRs associated with the vaccine covered the entire spike protein, and the dominant responses were in regions 160-218 and 743-854. Conclusions about previously exposed vaccinees are limited because only a handful of AZD1222 recipients were SARS-CoV-2 seropositive at baseline.

A note on this clone: Its specific antigen is unknown. Base qualities are missing; no much larger clone stands one base away.

Rearrangement joined TRBV7-2 to TRBJ2-3, with no confident D gene call. The starting material was peripheral blood, obtained on day 0 of MenACWY control vaccination. This receptor was taken from an adult in good health. The bases are TGTGCCAGCAGCTTTATATTGGATACGCAGTATTTT. This sequence encodes CASSFILDTQYF.